Each of the 16 T cell receptor beta chains below was sequenced from the same sample in a study of blood T cell repertoires in COVID-19. Data came from immunoSEQ multiplex PCR; TCRdb stores just in-frame clones and leaves some out. Among roughly 100,000 clones, 81% were seen once, and the ten largest hold nearly 25%. Sequencing used peripheral blood. The source is a man at least 80 years old with active or convalescent COVID-19.

V gene TRBV6-2 or TRBV6-3 combines with J gene TRBJ2-2; TRBD2 matches 9 bases. CDR3 length: 15 residues. From germline, CDR1 is MNHEY and CDR2 SVGEGT. The ends lost 2 bases at V and 5 bases at J; junction bases unmatched: 3. This CDR3 reads CASSYSGGKTGELFF. The DNA of the CDR3 is TGTGCCAGCAGTTACAGCGGGGGGAAGACCGGGGAGCTGTTTTTT.

The chain links TRBV19 to TRBJ2-6; D not certain. In germline, CDR1 is LNHDA, CDR2 SQIVND (reference sequence). The CDR3 runs 14 residues. Trimming took 6 bases from V and 1 from J, leaving 7 bases between them. The CDR3 region is CASRVQSGANVLTF. CDR3 bases: TGTGCCAGTAGGGTCCAGTCTGGGGCCAACGTCCTGACTTTC.

Only a few counts were recorded for this clone. This chain joins TRBV28 and TRBJ1-6; 10 nucleotides line up with TRBD1. The germline CDR1 and CDR2 sequences are MDHEN and SYDVKM. There are 18 residues in the CDR3. With V trimmed by 2 bases and J by 7 bases, 11 bases remained unmatched. The CDR3 is CASSLRPGTGVRNSPLHF. In DNA form, the CDR3 reads TGTGCCAGCAGTTTACGACCCGGGACAGGGGTGCGGAATTCACCCCTCCACTTT. The variable domain in full, completed from reference TRBV28 and TRBJ1-6, reads DVKVTQSSRYLVKRTGEKVFLECVQDMDHENMFWYRQDPGLGLRLIYFSYDVKMKEKGDIPEGYSVSREKKERFSLILESASTNQTSMYLCASSLRPGTGVRNSPLHFGNGTRLTVT.

The chain couples TRBV19 to TRBJ1-5, with TRBD1 matching over 8 bases. CDR1 and CDR2 from the germline V gene are LNHDA and SQIVND (reference sequence). This CDR3 is built from 13 residues. Germline trimming cut 5 bases from V and 7 bases from J; bases unmatched to any gene: 4. The CDR3 DNA reads as TGTGCCAGTAGTCCGGACAGGGACCAGCCCCAGCATTTT. Protein product: CASSPDRDQPQHF.

The V gene is TRBV2, the J gene TRBJ1-1; D remains ambiguous. Germline V gene lookup returns CDR1 SNHLY and CDR2 FYNNEI. The CDR3 has 14 amino acids. Trimming stripped 4 bases from V and 0 bases from J, with 9 bases between. The CDR3 region is CASSGAVMNTEAFF. CDR3 nucleotides: TGTGCCAGCAGTGGGGCCGTTATGAACACTGAAGCTTTCTTT.

A note on this clone: The same CDR3 is also encoded by other DNA sequences in this sample. The chain combines TRBV11-2 with TRBJ2-7, with 8 bases that match TRBD1. The germline CDR1 and CDR2 sequences are SGHAT and FQNNGV. V lost 5 bases, J lost 2 bases, and 2 bases stayed unmatched. This CDR3 contains 13 residues. The CDR3 DNA reads TGTGCCAGCAGCCTGGACAGGGCCTACGAGCAGTACTTC. It encodes CASSLDRAYEQYF.

The chain links TRBV7-9 to TRBJ1-1; TRBD1 is a possible D gene (6 bases). The V gene lost 5 bases and the J gene lost 7 bases, with 14 bases spanning the gap. The CDR3 loop spans 13 amino acids. Germline lookup yields CDR1 SEHNR and CDR2 FQNEAQ (reference sequence). The CDR3 DNA sequence: TGTGCCAGCAGCCCACGGGACAAAAATGAAGCTTTCTTT. Amino acids: CASSPRDKNEAFF.

The chain carries TRBV20-1 and TRBJ1-4; D call uncertain. Trimming removed 5 bases at V and 13 bases at J, with 11 bases between. CDR1 is DFQATT and CDR2 is SNEGSKA in the germline V gene (reference sequence). The CDR3 length is 10 residues. The CDR3 loop is CSAGLDGLFF. As DNA, the CDR3 is TGCAGTGCTGGACTTGATGGACTGTTTTTT.

This clone was detected only a few times. This sequence joins TRBV7-9 and TRBJ2-1; the match to TRBD2 covers 9 bases. This CDR3 region has 17 residues. Trimming cost V 1 base and J 7 bases; bases outside gene matches: 11. CDR1 and CDR2 from the germline V gene are SEHNR and FQNEAQ (reference sequence). For the CDR3, the DNA is TGTGCCAGCAGCTTAGGGGTGGGCGGGACTAGCATAAATGAGCAGTTCTTC. Protein product: CASSLGVGGTSINEQFF.

This chain connects TRBV9 to TRBJ2-1; possible D gene TRBD2, 5 bases. Trimming took 4 bases from V and 4 from J, leaving 15 bases between them. The CDR3 runs to 15 residues. CDR1 and CDR2 from the germline V gene are SGDLS and YYNGEE. CDR3 sequence: CASSREAESYNEQFF. Written as DNA, the CDR3 is TGTGCCAGCAGCAGAGAAGCGGAATCTTACAATGAGCAGTTCTTC.

This chain joins TRBV11-3 and TRBJ2-7; 8 nucleotides align to TRBD1. The CDR3 has 14 residues. Germline V CDR1 and CDR2: SGHNT, YENEEA. With 1 base clipped from V and 6 bases from J, the junction kept 5 bases outside the gene matches. Written as DNA, the CDR3 is TGTGCCAGCAGCTTAGGGACAGGGTCGAGCGAGCAGTACTTC. Translating it yields CASSLGTGSSEQYF.

This clone was seen only once. V gene TRBV28 combines with J gene TRBJ2-7, with 8 bases that match TRBD1. Germline V gives CDR1 MDHEN, CDR2 SYDVKM. The CDR3 consists of 14 residues. Germline trimming cut 7 bases from V and 0 bases from J; bases unmatched to any gene: 5. The CDR3 nucleotides read TGTGCCAGCAATCAGGACAGGGTCTCCTACGAGCAGTACTTC. This sequence encodes CASNQDRVSYEQYF.

The gene calls are TRBV4-1 and TRBJ2-1; a possible D gene is TRBD1 (6 bases). Trimming pared 1 base from V and 3 bases from J, leaving 19 bases between. CDR3 length: 18 residues. CDR1 is MGHRA, CDR2 YSYEKL, per germline. CDR3 residues: CASSQVRRDRTYYNEQFF. The CDR3 nucleotides read TGCGCCAGCAGCCAAGTCCGCCGCGACAGGACCTACTACAATGAGCAGTTCTTC.

The chain links TRBV27 to TRBJ1-2; D is perhaps TRBD1 (6 bases). The V and J ends lost 0 bases and 5 bases respectively, with 13 bases between them. The CDR3 runs 15 residues. Germline V CDR1 and CDR2: MNHEY, SMNVEV (reference sequence). CDR3: CASSLSGGPLYGYTF. The CDR3 DNA sequence: TGTGCCAGCAGTTTATCCGGGGGGCCTTTGTATGGCTACACCTTC.

This rearrangement joins TRBV19 to TRBJ2-3, with 11 bases identical to TRBD2. V was pared by 6 bases and J by 6 bases, with 5 bases of the junction left unmatched. This CDR3 is built from 14 residues. CDR1 LNHDA and CDR2 SQIVND come from the germline V gene (reference sequence). CDR3 in amino acids: CASRPSGGSDTQYF. DNA for the CDR3: TGTGCCAGTAGGCCTAGCGGGGGGTCGGATACGCAGTATTTT.

The V and J genes are TRBV12-5 and TRBJ2-7, with 8 positions matching TRBD1. The CDR3 is 13 residues long. Germline V CDR1 and CDR2: LGHNT, FRNRAP. The CDR3 sequence is CAPRQGSSYEQYF. Here the CDR3 DNA reads TGTGCCCCGAGACAGGGGAGCTCCTACGAGCAGTACTTC.